This T cell receptor beta chain was sequenced in a study of blood T cell repertoires in COVID-19. This study enrolled people aged roughly 18 to 100 from roughly 24 US geographic areas. Donors of Cohort 3 who recovered were those that had two negative PCRs, clearance, or symptom resolution. The V gene's germline CDR1 is SGHRS and CDR2 YFSETQ. Trimming shortened V by 0 bases and J by 7 bases, and 10 bases separated the two germline ends. This CDR3 has 13 residues. TCRdb's table, derived via immunoSEQ multiplex PCR, lists solely in-frame clones and lacks some. The sample contains around 300,000 clones, roughly 89% of which appear only once. This clone appeared once.

The V and J genes are TRBV5-1 and TRBJ1-1; weak D call: TRBD1 (5 bases). This TCR was sampled from a woman aged 40-49 years who had recovered from COVID-19. The sample consisted of PBMCs or T cells enriched from blood (not recorded which). The CDR3 nucleotides are TGCGCCAGCAGCTTGGACAGGACGGGTGAAGCTTTCTTT. This translates into CASSLDRTGEAFF. Full variable domain (remainder filled in from reference TRBV5-1 and TRBJ1-1): KAGVTQTPRYLIKTRGQQVTLSCSPISGHRSVSWYQQTPGQGLQFLFEYFSETQRNKGNFPGRFSGRQFSNSRSEMNVSTLELGDSALYLCASSLDRTGEAFFGQGTRLTVV.